This TCR beta chain was found in a study of blood T cell repertoires in COVID-19. In the study overall: The United States, Italy and Spain supplied acute and convalescent COVID-19 samples.

Here immunoSEQ multiplex PCR was the method, and the copy in TCRdb shows in-frame clones only, minus some. The table records approximately 100,000 clones, approximately 88% of them present only once. The germline V gene encodes CDR1 MNHNS and CDR2 SASEGT. V dropped 3 bases and J dropped 0; count of bases not matched to a gene: 7. CDR3 length: 18 amino acids. This clone has only a few counts. The sequence came from a woman aged 60-70 years with acute or convalescent COVID-19. V usage is TRBV6-1 and J usage is TRBJ2-1, with TRBD2 identical over 11 bases. The specimen was peripheral blood. The CDR3 here is CASSEGLADTFSYNEQFF. The DNA of the CDR3 is TGTGCCAGCAGTGAGGGACTAGCGGATACGTTCTCCTACAATGAGCAGTTCTTC.